This record looks at one T cell receptor beta chain sequence and its context. Germline loops: CDR1 SGHRS, CDR2 YFSETQ. The CDR3 length is 13 residues. V gave up 2 bases and J gave up 6 bases, with 9 bases separating them. The data are from a study of shared clonotypes between healthy human individuals. Method: immunoSEQ multiplex PCR; TCRdb's copy keeps in-frame clones and lacks some. The table has more than 2 million clones, under 97% seen once. This chain connects TRBV5-1 to TRBJ2-1, with unresolved D. Material: naive CD4+ T cells sorted from blood. Subset: CD45RA+ positively selected. This clonotype originated in a man in his late teens or twenties in good health. The CDR3 nucleotides read TGCGCCAGCAGCTTTGGACCCTCCAATGAGCAGTTCTTC. Encoded protein: CASSFGPSNEQFF.